This T cell receptor beta chain emerged from a study of CXCR3-negative and CXCR3-positive naive CD8 T cells. As for the study in general: Each library gave roughly 1.5 +/- 0.3 million of approximately 130 million TRB reads.

UMI-labeled TRB cDNA libraries were prepared by 5' RACE. TCRdb reprocessed the 5' RACE reads and keeps a single row for each CDR3 protein, giving no DNA. Its listing shows 100,000 to 150,000 distinct CDR3 sequences. The CDR3 is 16 residues long. CDR1 and CDR2 (germline): MNHEY, SMNVEV (reference sequence). Specimen: naive CXCR3- CD8+ T cells from blood. Indicated subset: CD45RO-CCR7+CD27+CD95- naive CD8+ T cells lacking CXCR3 (TNR3-). This TCR was sampled from a human donor in good health. Some clones in this sample may be carry-over from other donors' samples. V is TRBV27 and J is TRBJ2-7; absent DNA, TCRdb's TRBD2 call cannot be checked. The CDR3 spells CASSLGQGQRPYEQYF.